This T cell receptor (beta chain) originates from a study of OX40 agonist ivuxolimab in advanced cancers. Some clones are missing from TCRdb's copy, which holds only in-frame ones; the method was immunoSEQ multiplex PCR. The repertoire holds approximately 76,000 clones, with around 94% as singletons. The CDR3 contains 17 residues. V was pared by 1 base and J by 0 bases, with 15 bases between. Germline CDR1 is SGDLS and CDR2 is YYNGEE. V gene TRBV9 combines with J gene TRBJ2-3; D is perhaps TRBD2 (6 bases). The sample consisted of CD4+ or CD8+ T cells sorted from blood, taken in a trial of the OX40 agonist ivuxolimab. The sequence was obtained from an adult with an advanced solid tumor such as melanoma, head and neck, liver or kidney cancer. In DNA form, the CDR3 reads TGTGCCAGCAGCGTATCTGGGGGAGGATTGAGCACAGATACGCAGTATTTT. It encodes CASSVSGGGLSTDTQYF.